This TCR beta chain is drawn from a study of T cell clones after liver transplantation. Across the study: TCRbeta sequencing after a pre-transplant mixed lymphocyte reaction identified graft-donor-reactive clones, later tracked in post-transplant blood. Tolerance: complete withdrawal held at least one year, liver enzymes staying within twice normal.

Trimming stripped 2 bases from V and 9 bases from J, with 8 bases between. This CDR3 contains 12 residues. The germline V gene encodes CDR1 SGHTA and CDR2 FQGTGA. Unstimulated PBMCs were sorted into CD3+CD4+ and CD3+CD8+ populations. Study observations and caveats: In two subjects, few donor cells limited the measurable donor-reactive repertoire.

This table comes from immunoSEQ multiplex PCR, and its TCRdb copy is limited to in-frame clones, with some not included. The table shows nearly 55,000 clones, with about four fifths occurring only once. Regarding this clone: The antigen remains unidentified.

The J gene is TRBJ1-5, the V gene TRBV7-3; no definite D call. The sample in question was CD4+ T cells from blood, obtained before liver transplant. This receptor was identified in a human donor who received a liver transplant. The CDR3 nucleotides read TGTGCCAGCAGCTTAGTAGGTGGGCCCCAGCATTTT. Encoded protein: CASSLVGGPQHF.